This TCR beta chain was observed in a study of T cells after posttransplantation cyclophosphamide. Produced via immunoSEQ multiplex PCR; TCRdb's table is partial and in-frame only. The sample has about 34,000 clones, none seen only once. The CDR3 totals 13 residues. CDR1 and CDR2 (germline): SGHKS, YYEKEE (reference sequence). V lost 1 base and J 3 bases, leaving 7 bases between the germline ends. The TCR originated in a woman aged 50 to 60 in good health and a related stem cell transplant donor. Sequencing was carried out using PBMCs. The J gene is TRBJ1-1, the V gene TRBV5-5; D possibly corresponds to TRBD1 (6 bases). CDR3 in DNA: TGTGCCAGCAGCTTGAGGGGGTACACTGAAGCTTTCTTT. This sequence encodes CASSLRGYTEAFF.